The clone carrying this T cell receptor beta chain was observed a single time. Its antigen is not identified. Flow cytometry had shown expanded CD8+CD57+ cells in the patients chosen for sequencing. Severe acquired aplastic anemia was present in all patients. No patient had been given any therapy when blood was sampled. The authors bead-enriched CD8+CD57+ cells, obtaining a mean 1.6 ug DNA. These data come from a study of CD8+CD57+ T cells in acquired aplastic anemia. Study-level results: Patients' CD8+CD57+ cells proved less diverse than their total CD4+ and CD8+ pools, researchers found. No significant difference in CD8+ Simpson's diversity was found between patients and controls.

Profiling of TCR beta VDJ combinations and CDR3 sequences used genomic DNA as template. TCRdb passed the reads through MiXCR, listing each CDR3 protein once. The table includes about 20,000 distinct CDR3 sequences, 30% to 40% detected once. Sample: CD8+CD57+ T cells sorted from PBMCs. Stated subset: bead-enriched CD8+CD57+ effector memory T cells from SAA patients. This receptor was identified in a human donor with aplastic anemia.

Written as DNA, the CDR3 is TGTGCCAGCAGCGTAGGGGAGGGAGAGACCCAGTACTTC. This sequence encodes CASSVGEGETQYF. This chain joins TRBV9 and TRBJ2-5; 7 nucleotides line up with TRBD2. This CDR3 spans 13 amino acids. Germline lookup yields CDR1 SGDLS and CDR2 YYNGEE. With V trimmed by 0 bases and J by 4 bases, 0 bases remained unmatched.